These 22 T cell receptor beta chains share one sample of origin, sequenced in a study of T cells in Graves' hyperthyroidism and ophthalmopathy. Researchers amplified the TCR beta CDR3 regions from RNA transcripts. First-round RT-PCR targeting the TCR CDR3 was performed with the HTBI primer set. From the multiplex PCR reads, TCRdb called clonotypes with MiXCR, one entry per CDR3 protein. Here the sample spans roughly 300,000 distinct CDR3 sequences, under 25% being singletons. Sequencing was carried out using blood. These receptor sequences come from a woman aged 50 to 60 with Graves' hyperthyroidism.

This clonotype was picked up many times. The chain employs TRBV13 and TRBJ1-1; D ambiguous. The CDR3 is made up of 12 amino acids. The ends were cut back, 5 bases at V and 5 bases at J, with 9 bases in the middle. The germline V gene encodes CDR1 PRHDT and CDR2 FYEKMQ (reference sequence). The CDR3 sequence is CASSLDRTEAFF. The CDR3 region has the DNA TGTGCCAGCAGCCTTGACCGGACTGAAGCTTTCTTT.

This clonotype was recorded a few times. The rearrangement links TRBV12-5 to TRBJ2-1, with 9 bases that match TRBD2. V was clipped by 5 bases and J by 8 bases; unmatched bases: 4. CDR1 is LGHNT, CDR2 FRNRAP, per germline. The CDR3 spans 13 residues. This CDR3 reads CASGTGTSYEQFF. CDR3 bases: TGTGCTAGTGGTACCGGGACTAGCTATGAGCAGTTCTTC.

V and J are TRBV20-1 and TRBJ2-7; the D gene is possibly TRBD1 (6 bases). The CDR3 runs to 14 residues. Between the trimmed V and J ends, which lost 1 base and 0 bases, there was a span of 10 bases. CDR1 and CDR2 from the germline V gene are DFQATT and SNEGSKA (reference sequence). The CDR3 bases are TGCAGTGCTAGAGTTAGGGGGAGCTCCTACGAGCAGTACTTC. Protein product: CSARVRGSSYEQYF.

The chain joins TRBV5-6 to TRBJ2-2; D is ambiguous. Germline V gives CDR1 SGHDT, CDR2 YYEEEE. V was clipped by 4 bases and J by 7 bases, with 8 bases between them. The CDR3 runs to 12 residues. CDR3: CASSRNIGELFF. CDR3 nucleotide sequence: TGTGCCAGCAGCCGTAATATCGGGGAGCTGTTTTTT.

In its sample, this clonotype was seen many times. V is TRBV6-1 and J is TRBJ1-1, with TRBD1 identical over 8 bases. The CDR3 covers 15 residues. V trimming: 6 bases; J trimming: 0 bases; junction bases outside the gene matches: 6. Germline values: CDR1 MNHNS, CDR2 SASEGT. The CDR3 coding sequence is TGTGCCAGCAGGTCTCAGGGGGCGATGAACACTGAAGCTTTCTTT. Encoded protein: CASRSQGAMNTEAFF.

The table lists this clonotype with a count of one. This chain links TRBV3-1 with TRBJ1-2; D gene unclear. V lost 7 bases and J lost 2, with 14 bases in between. Germline V lookup: CDR1 LGHDT, CDR2 YNNKEL (reference sequence). The CDR3 loop spans 14 amino acids. CDR3 bases: TGTGCCAGCAAAGGGAACGGGGTCAACTATGGCTACACCTTC. Protein sequence: CASKGNGVNYGYTF.

The rearrangement uses TRBV14 and TRBJ2-1; D unclear. Germline lookup yields CDR1 SGHDN and CDR2 FVKESK. This CDR3 is built from 16 residues. V dropped 4 bases and J dropped 1 base, with 14 bases sitting between them. CDR3 loop: CASSPYGGYSYNEQFF. Here the CDR3 DNA reads TGTGCCAGCAGCCCCTATGGTGGGTATTCCTACAATGAGCAGTTCTTC.

This clonotype has at least ten counts. This rearrangement joins TRBV27 to TRBJ1-2; 9 nucleotides agree with TRBD1. The CDR3 has 13 amino acids. Unmatched junction bases numbered 5, after V lost 9 bases and J lost 3 bases. From germline, CDR1 is MNHEY and CDR2 SMNVEV (reference sequence). The CDR3 is CASMGQGHYGYTF. The CDR3 region has the DNA TGTGCCAGTATGGGACAGGGACACTATGGCTACACCTTC.

This clonotype has a count of ten or more. The chain links TRBV3-1 to TRBJ2-4, with 12 nucleotides matching TRBD1. The CDR3 length is 17 residues. V was pared by 2 bases and J by 6 bases, with 8 bases of the junction left unmatched. The germline CDR1 and CDR2 sequences are LGHDT and YNNKEL (reference sequence). CDR3 in DNA: TGTGCCAGCAGCCAACCTCCGGGACAGGGGGCTGGAAACATTCAGTACTTC. As protein: CASSQPPGQGAGNIQYF.

This clonotype showed up many times. The genes are TRBV30 and TRBJ2-2, with 11 positions matching TRBD2. Unmatched junction bases numbered 0, after V lost 2 bases and J lost 1 base. The CDR3 extends over 15 amino acids. The germline V gene has CDR1 GTSNPN and CDR2 SVGIG (reference sequence). As DNA, the CDR3 is TGTGCCTGGAGTACTAGCGGGGGGAACACCGGGGAGCTGTTTTTT. Amino acid sequence: CAWSTSGGNTGELFF. Together with reference TRBV30 and TRBJ2-2, the CDR3 gives the full variable domain: SQTIHQWPATLVQPVGSPLSLECTVEGTSNPNLYWYRQAAGRGLQLLFYSVGIGQISSEVPQNLSASRPQDRQFILSSKKLLLSDSGFYLCAWSTSGGNTGELFFGEGSRLTVL.

The J gene is TRBJ2-1, the V gene TRBV27, with D perhaps TRBD2 (6 bases). CDR3 length: 19 residues. Trimming removed 3 bases at V and 4 bases at J, with 25 bases between. Germline V gene sequence: CDR1 MNHEY, CDR2 SMNVEV (reference sequence). The CDR3 nucleotides read TGTGCCAGCAGTTTGTACAGCTCTATCTATAGGAGGGCATACAATGAGCAGTTCTTC. This sequence encodes CASSLYSSIYRRAYNEQFF.

This clonotype occurred a few times. This chain connects TRBV6-5 to TRBJ1-6; the D gene is possibly TRBD1 (6 bases). V shed 3 bases and J shed 6 bases, with 12 bases lying between them. Germline CDR1 reads MNHEY; CDR2 reads SVGAGI. The CDR3 loop spans 15 amino acids. Written as DNA, the CDR3 is TGTGCCAGCAGTTATCGAGGGGGAGGTAATTCACCCCTCCACTTT. The encoded protein is CASSYRGGGNSPLHF.

This clonotype has a handful of counts. V is TRBV28 and J is TRBJ1-3, with 9 bases lining up with TRBD1. The V gene end was trimmed by 10 bases and the J gene end by 5 bases; junction bases not matched to a gene: 9. Germline V gene sequence: CDR1 MDHEN, CDR2 SYDVKM. CDR3 length: 14 amino acids. The CDR3 DNA follows: TGTGCCACCTTGACAGGGGGTTCTAGAAACACCATATATTTT. The encoded protein is CATLTGGSRNTIYF. The variable domain in full, with the rest retrieved from reference TRBV28 and TRBJ1-3, is DVKVTQSSRYLVKRTGEKVFLECVQDMDHENMFWYRQDPGLGLRLIYFSYDVKMKEKGDIPEGYSVSREKKERFSLILESASTNQTSMYLCATLTGGSRNTIYFGEGSWLTVV.

This chain joins TRBV2 and TRBJ2-7; 8 positions agree with TRBD1. Germline V gene lookup returns CDR1 SNHLY and CDR2 FYNNEI. The CDR3 is 13 residues long. Losses at the gene ends were 5 bases for V and 6 bases for J; bases not matched to a gene: 6. The CDR3 sequence: CASSSDRDGEQYF. CDR3 sequence (DNA): TGTGCCAGCAGTTCGGACAGGGACGGCGAGCAGTACTTC.

Many counts were recorded for this clonotype. DNA for the CDR3: TGTGCCAGCAGTACCGGGACAGGGGGGGCTCAGCCCCAGCATTTT. Its protein product is CASSTGTGGAQPQHF. V is TRBV12-3 or TRBV12-4 and J is TRBJ1-5, with 11 bases matching TRBD1. This CDR3 comprises 15 residues. V gave up 5 bases and J gave up 6 bases; unmatched junction bases: 6.

This clonotype occurred many times. The V call is TRBV7-9, the J call TRBJ2-5; TRBD1 might be the D (5 bases). Germline V CDR1 and CDR2: SEHNR, FQNEAQ (reference sequence). With 6 bases removed from V and 5 bases from J, the gap between germline ends came to 16 bases. The CDR3 sequence is 14 residues long. Here the CDR3 reads CASSSQRQRETQYF. CDR3 bases: TGTGCCAGCAGTTCCCAGAGACAGAGGGAGACCCAGTACTTC. The full variable domain, in which reference TRBV7-9 and TRBJ2-5 provide the parts outside the CDR3, is DTGVSQNPRHKITKRGQNVTFRCDPISEHNRLYWYRQTLGQGPEFLTYFQNEAQLEKSRLLSDRFSAERPKGSFSTLEIQRTEQGDSAMYLCASSSQRQRETQYFGPGTRLLVL.

This clonotype has a count of ten or more. This chain joins TRBV20-1 and TRBJ2-7; TRBD1 is a possible D gene (6 bases). The germline V and J ends were trimmed by 3 bases and 2 bases, with 11 bases remaining between them. The germline V gene encodes CDR1 DFQATT and CDR2 SNEGSKA (reference sequence). The length of the CDR3 is 13 residues. CDR3 coding DNA: TGCAGTGCTAGGGGGGACACAACCTACGAGCAGTACTTC. Encoded protein: CSARGDTTYEQYF.

This chain links TRBV10-3 with TRBJ2-3; TRBD2 matches 7 bases. Germline assignment: CDR1 ENHRY and CDR2 SYGVKD. The trim removed 7 bases at V and 2 bases at J, leaving 9 bases unmatched. This CDR3 is 15 amino acids long. CDR3 sequence reads: CAIKGPSGNTDTQYF. CDR3 DNA: TGTGCCATCAAAGGTCCTAGCGGAAACACAGATACGCAGTATTTT.

This clonotype was counted ten times or more. V usage is TRBV3-1 and J usage is TRBJ2-1; TRBD2 agrees at 12 bases. V shed 2 bases, J shed 0 bases, and the junction held 2 bases outside the gene matches. The CDR3 runs to 17 residues. Germline assignment: CDR1 LGHDT and CDR2 YNNKEL (reference sequence). DNA of the CDR3: TGTGCCAGCAGCCAACTGACTAGCGGGAGCTCCTACAATGAGCAGTTCTTC. Amino acids: CASSQLTSGSSYNEQFF.

This clonotype was picked up many times. The chain combines TRBV3-1 with TRBJ1-1; 7 bases are a match to TRBD1. The CDR3 is 14 residues long. CDR1 and CDR2 (germline): LGHDT, YNNKEL (reference sequence). Unmatched junction bases numbered 11, after V lost 4 bases and J lost 9 bases. The CDR3 DNA follows: TGTGCCAGCAGCCCCCGACAGGGCCTTATGCAAGCTTTCTTT. Protein: CASSPRQGLMQAFF.

Many counts were recorded for this clonotype. The gene calls are TRBV5-5 and TRBJ2-1, with D perhaps matching TRBD2 (6 bases). V lost 0 bases and J 12 bases, leaving 10 bases between the germline ends. The CDR3 extends over 12 amino acids. In germline, CDR1 is SGHKS, CDR2 YYEKEE (reference sequence). CDR3 region: CASSLGLVPQFF. CDR3 nucleotide sequence: TGTGCCAGCAGCTTGGGACTAGTCCCGCAGTTCTTC.

This clonotype was detected ten times or more. At one end the junction does not follow the germline gene, possibly because of a read error. The rearrangement links TRBV7-7 to TRBJ2-1; 12 bases align to TRBD2. The CDR3 sequence is 17 residues long. Germline V gene sequence: CDR1 SSHAT, CDR2 FNYEAQ (reference sequence). The DNA for the CDR3 is TGTGCTAGCAGCTTAGCTAGCGGGAGGGCCGGGTCAAATGAGCAGTTCTTC. It encodes CASSLASGRAGSNEQFF.